A selection of T cell receptor beta chains follows, all from one sample in a study of blood T cells in healthy people across ages. One entry per CDR3 protein, called by TCRdb with MiXCR from the 5' RACE reads. The profile shows some 1.4 million distinct CDR3 sequences, approximately 38% of them singletons. The sequencing sample was made of blood. These receptors were taken from a woman aged 18-30 years in good health. CDR3s include the opening cysteine and the closing phenylalanine or tryptophan.

TRBJ2-4 | TRBV7-9 | CASSPREGVGKNIQYF
TRBJ1-1 | TRBV6-5 | CASSYSLQTLGQNTEAFF
TRBJ1-1 | TRBV25-1 | CASSLREDTEAFF
NA | TRBV14 | CASSQGQFPCEQYF
TRBJ1-6 | TRBV2 | CASSADGHNSPLHF
TRBJ2-7 | TRBV4-1 | CASSRQRDQAGWYEQYF
TRBJ2-2 | TRBV20-1 | CSAPGWGWNTGELFF
TRBJ1-2 | TRBV5-1 | CASSLASGTGPTNYGYTF
TRBJ1-1 | TRBV6-5 | CASRDWDTEAFF
TRBJ1-3 | TRBV6-5 | CASRGAAVGNTIYF
TRBJ2-1 | TRBV25-1 | CASSALPGTTFSYNEQFF
TRBJ1-4 | TRBV20-1 | CSASLDSSGKLFF
NA | TRBV5-5 | CASSAYTDYEQYF
TRBJ2-2 | TRBV2 | CASSEANTGELFF
TRBJ1-2 | TRBV11-2 | CASSLQGGGNYGYTF
TRBJ2-1 | TRBV27 | CASSLPGLGYNEQFF
TRBJ1-1 | TRBV10-3 | CAITTDRAGMNTEAFF
TRBJ2-5 | TRBV6-5 | CASRRDRVDETQYF
TRBJ1-1 | TRBV7-3 | CASSLTQGAAEAFF
TRBJ2-7 | TRBV6-5 | CASVGLGRGSYEQYF
TRBJ2-3 | TRBV6-5 | CASSRAHTDTQYF
TRBJ1-2 | TRBV12-3/TRBV12-4 | CASSLGQSHGYTF
TRBJ2-1 | TRBV4-1 | CASSQGTSGIYEQFF
TRBJ2-3 | TRBV20-1 | CSARDRGQESTDTQYF
TRBJ2-2 | TRBV4-1 | CASSQRKGVTGELFF
TRBJ2-1 | TRBV4-2 | CASSQDWSGEQFF
TRBJ2-7 | TRBV29-1 | CSVGPGTPSSYEQYF
TRBJ2-3 | TRBV5-1 | CASSGAGATDTQYF
TRBJ1-2 | TRBV12-3/TRBV12-4 | CASMGGNYGYTF
TRBJ1-1 | TRBV11-1 | CASSLGWGQGATEAFF
TRBJ2-5 | TRBV20-1 | CSASYETQYF
TRBJ2-7 | TRBV6-2/TRBV6-3 | CASRSAGGRYEQYF
TRBJ2-7 | TRBV9 | CASSSPGLAGGGSYEQYF
TRBJ2-1 | TRBV9 | CASSVAGQGLYNEQFF
TRBJ2-7 | TRBV20-1 | CSAPGDNSYEQYF